Listed below are T cell receptor beta chains from one sample, sequenced in a study of blood T cell repertoires in COVID-19. Here immunoSEQ multiplex PCR was the method, and the copy in TCRdb shows in-frame clones only, minus some. The table records about 50,000 clones, over 80% of them present only once. Sequencing used peripheral blood. Source of these receptors: a man in his forties with acute or convalescent COVID-19. Both conserved end residues are part of each CDR3. Fields, in order: CDR3 DNA, CDR3 protein, clone size, D gene, J gene, V gene. D genes are given only for firm matches. Clone size, where shown, is once, few, many, or a class for clones that have expanded.

CDR3 DNA: TGCGCCAGCAGCTTGACGGCAGGGGGCTATGGCTACACCTTC; CDR3 protein: CASSLTAGGYGYTF; clone size: .; D gene: TRBD1; J gene: TRBJ1-2; V gene: TRBV5-1
CDR3 DNA: TGTGCCAGCAGCAGACCCACAGGGGGCACCGGGGAGCTGTTTTTT; CDR3 protein: CASSRPTGGTGELFF; clone size: .; D gene: TRBD1; J gene: TRBJ2-2; V gene: TRBV11-2
CDR3 DNA: TGTGCCAGCAGCGTAACGGGCGGGATAGGGGAGCAGTACTTC; CDR3 protein: CASSVTGGIGEQYF; clone size: medium-sized; D gene: .; J gene: TRBJ2-7; V gene: TRBV9
CDR3 DNA: TGTGCCAGCAGCTCCACGGCAGATACGCAGTATTTT; CDR3 protein: CASSSTADTQYF; clone size: .; D gene: .; J gene: TRBJ2-3; V gene: TRBV5-5
CDR3 DNA: TGCGCCTCAGCGAGCAATTTGGGTGAAAAACTGTTTTTT; CDR3 protein: CASASNLGEKLFF; clone size: .; D gene: .; J gene: TRBJ1-4; V gene: TRBV5-1
CDR3 DNA: TGTGCCAGCAGCTTCACTAGCGGGGGCACAGATACGCAGTATTTT; CDR3 protein: CASSFTSGGTDTQYF; clone size: .; D gene: TRBD2; J gene: TRBJ2-3; V gene: TRBV7-2
CDR3 DNA: TGTGCCACCAGCAGAGATCCCGTGGGAGTTCCTTACAATGAGCAGTTCTTC; CDR3 protein: CATSRDPVGVPYNEQFF; clone size: .; D gene: .; J gene: TRBJ2-1; V gene: TRBV15
CDR3 DNA: TGTGCCAGTATATCGATCGGGGGAAGGGACGGGAATGGCTACACCTTC; CDR3 protein: CASISIGGRDGNGYTF; clone size: .; D gene: .; J gene: TRBJ1-2; V gene: TRBV19
CDR3 DNA: TGTGCCAGCAGTTTATCGGGGACAGGGAAGGAAAAACTGTTTTTT; CDR3 protein: CASSLSGTGKEKLFF; clone size: .; D gene: TRBD1; J gene: TRBJ1-4; V gene: TRBV27
CDR3 DNA: TGCGCCAGCAGGTTCGGGGTGGGTAGGTACAATGAGCAGTTCTTC; CDR3 protein: CASRFGVGRYNEQFF; clone size: .; D gene: .; J gene: TRBJ2-1; V gene: TRBV5-1
CDR3 DNA: TGTGCCAGCAGCCGACAACGACTAGCGGGGGACCACAATGAGCAGTTCTTC; CDR3 protein: CASSRQRLAGDHNEQFF; clone size: .; D gene: TRBD2; J gene: TRBJ2-1; V gene: TRBV3-1/TRBV3-2
CDR3 DNA: TGTGCCAGCAGCCTGAAGTCAGGGAGGTTGGGCTACACCTTC; CDR3 protein: CASSLKSGRLGYTF; clone size: .; D gene: .; J gene: TRBJ1-2; V gene: TRBV7-2
CDR3 DNA: TGTGCCAGCCGGGGGCAGGGGGTTGGGAATGAGCAGTTCTTC; CDR3 protein: CASRGQGVGNEQFF; clone size: once; D gene: .; J gene: TRBJ2-1; V gene: TRBV6-5
CDR3 DNA: TGTGCCAGCAGCCAAATGGCAGGGGGGTTCTCTGGAAACACCATATATTTT; CDR3 protein: CASSQMAGGFSGNTIYF; clone size: .; D gene: TRBD1; J gene: TRBJ1-3; V gene: TRBV3-1/TRBV3-2
CDR3 DNA: TGTGCCAGCACAGGGGGCTCGGGTGGCTACACCTTC; CDR3 protein: CASTGGSGGYTF; clone size: .; D gene: TRBD1; J gene: TRBJ1-2; V gene: TRBV3-1/TRBV3-2
CDR3 DNA: TGTGCCACCAGTGATCCTTGGACGGGGAAAGAGCAGTTCTTC; CDR3 protein: CATSDPWTGKEQFF; clone size: .; D gene: .; J gene: TRBJ2-1; V gene: TRBV24-1
CDR3 DNA: TGTGCCAGCAGCCATGGACAGGCTGGTTCACCCCTCCACTTT; CDR3 protein: CASSHGQAGSPLHF; clone size: .; D gene: TRBD1; J gene: TRBJ1-6; V gene: TRBV5-6
CDR3 DNA: TGTGCCACCAGCAGAGACAGGGACACCGGGGAGCTGTTTTTT; CDR3 protein: CATSRDRDTGELFF; clone size: once; D gene: .; J gene: TRBJ2-2; V gene: TRBV15
CDR3 DNA: TGTGCCTGGAGTGTACCGGGCCGGACAGCTTTCTTC; CDR3 protein: CAWSVPGRTAFF; clone size: .; D gene: .; J gene: TRBJ1-2; V gene: TRBV30
CDR3 DNA: TGTGCCAGCAGTTCCCGGGGGGGAGGCTACACCTTC; CDR3 protein: CASSSRGGGYTF; clone size: .; D gene: .; J gene: TRBJ1-2; V gene: TRBV7-9
CDR3 DNA: TGTGCTAGTGGTTCAGGGGAGAGACAGGGGGTGTTGGACGAAAAACTGTTTTTT; CDR3 protein: CASGSGERQGVLDEKLFF; clone size: .; D gene: TRBD1; J gene: TRBJ1-4; V gene: TRBV12-5
CDR3 DNA: TGTGCCAGCAGCCTGACAGAGACCTACGAGCAGTACTTC; CDR3 protein: CASSLTETYEQYF; clone size: .; D gene: .; J gene: TRBJ2-7; V gene: TRBV2